These 20 T cell receptor beta chains originate from one sample sequenced in a study of T cell responses to AZD1222 COVID-19 vaccine. Using immunoSEQ multiplex PCR, the repertoire was profiled, and TCRdb retains in-frame clones only, with some absent. Here the sample spans 93,000 or so clones, roughly 91% being singletons. This specimen consisted of peripheral blood, obtained on day 0 of AZD1222 vaccination. Receptor source: an adult in good health.

This clone is a singleton in its sample. This rearrangement joins TRBV4-3 to TRBJ1-6; 9 nucleotides agree with TRBD1. V shed 4 bases, J shed 6 bases, and the junction held 1 base outside the gene matches. From germline, CDR1 is LGHNA and CDR2 YSLEER. CDR3 length equals 14 residues. The CDR3: CASSPDRGNSPLHF. The CDR3 nucleotides read TGCGCCAGCAGCCCGGACAGGGGTAATTCACCCCTCCACTTT.

The J gene is TRBJ2-1, the V gene TRBV7-2, with a possible D match to TRBD2 (6 bases). Trimming took 5 bases from V and 2 from J, leaving 13 bases between them. The CDR3 loop spans 15 amino acids. Germline V CDR1 and CDR2: SGHTA, FQGNSA. DNA of the CDR3: TGTGCCAGCAGCCAAGGGTCGGGGGCCTACAATGAGCAGTTCTTC. Translation gives CASSQGSGAYNEQFF.

Written as DNA, the CDR3 is TGTGCCAGCAGCCCATTTAGCACAGATACGCAGTATTTT. Encoded protein: CASSPFSTDTQYF. The chain employs TRBV7-2 and TRBJ2-3; D gene uncertain. Germline CDR1 and CDR2: SGHTA and FQGNSA. The CDR3 has 13 residues. V was trimmed by 5 bases and J by 0 bases, leaving 6 bases between them.

This rearrangement joins TRBV4-1 to TRBJ2-7, with 7 bases aligning to TRBD1. The length of the CDR3 is 14 residues. Germline V lookup: CDR1 MGHRA, CDR2 YSYEKL. V shed 5 bases, J shed 2 bases, and the junction held 6 bases outside the gene matches. The CDR3 nucleotides read TGCGCCAGCAGCTTACGTACAGGGGCCTACGAGCAGTACTTC. Encoded protein: CASSLRTGAYEQYF.

V and J are TRBV18 and TRBJ1-3; 7 nucleotides line up with TRBD1. Trimming at V came to 6 bases and at J to 4 bases, leaving 6 bases not matched to a gene. CDR3 length: 14 residues. Germline V lookup: CDR1 KGHSH, CDR2 LQKENI. CDR3 amino acids: CASSPTGQGNTIYF. The CDR3 DNA reads TGTGCCAGCTCTCCGACAGGGCAAGGAAACACCATATATTTT.

J is TRBJ2-3 and V is TRBV19; maybe TRBD2 (5 bases). This CDR3 is 16 amino acids long. Trimming left V 3 bases short and J 2 bases short, with 15 bases between. Germline values: CDR1 LNHDA, CDR2 SQIVND (reference sequence). The CDR3 loop reads CASSIGERINTDTQYF. CDR3 DNA sequence: TGTGCCAGTAGTATTGGGGAGAGGATAAACACAGATACGCAGTATTTT. Full variable domain (rest looked up from reference TRBV19 and TRBJ2-3): DGGITQSPKYLFRKEGQNVTLSCEQNLNHDAMYWYRQDPGQGLRLIYYSQIVNDFQKGDIAEGYSVSREKKESFPLTVTSAQKNPTAFYLCASSIGERINTDTQYFGPGTRLTVL.

This rearrangement joins TRBV28 to TRBJ1-4; D is ambiguous. With 1 base removed from V and 8 bases from J, the gap between germline ends came to 5 bases. The V gene's germline CDR1 is MDHEN and CDR2 SYDVKM. The CDR3 totals 12 residues. The CDR3 protein is CASSLSPEKLFF. The CDR3 DNA follows: TGTGCCAGCAGTTTATCGCCCGAAAAACTGTTTTTT. Using reference TRBV28 and TRBJ1-4 for the parts outside the CDR3, the full variable domain is DVKVTQSSRYLVKRTGEKVFLECVQDMDHENMFWYRQDPGLGLRLIYFSYDVKMKEKGDIPEGYSVSREKKERFSLILESASTNQTSMYLCASSLSPEKLFFGSGTQLSVL.

The chain is built from TRBV18 and TRBJ1-3; D is possibly TRBD1 (5 bases). CDR3 length: 15 amino acids. Looked up from germline, CDR1 is KGHSH and CDR2 is LQKENI. Trimming took off 0 bases at V and 4 bases at J, with 10 bases between the two ends. CDR3 sequence: CASSPPGRVGNTIYF. In DNA form, the CDR3 reads TGTGCCAGCTCACCACCTGGCAGGGTCGGAAACACCATATATTTT.

The gene calls are TRBV21-1 and TRBJ1-1; the table's D call TRBD1 went unverified against the DNA. TRBV21-1 is annotated as a pseudogene. The CDR3 totals 21 residues. The CDR3: CASSKIGVGTVGRGMNTEAFF. CDR3 DNA sequence: TGTGCCAGCAGCAAGATTGGGGTCGGGACAGTTGGAAGGGGCATGAACACTGAAGCTTTCTTT.

The chain uses TRBV18 and TRBJ1-5; perhaps TRBD1 as D (6 bases). This CDR3 is 15 amino acids long. Germline CDR1 is KGHSH and CDR2 is LQKENI. Deletions cut 6 bases from V and 7 bases from J, with 19 bases between. This CDR3 reads CASSPQTGTGQPQHF. CDR3 nucleotide sequence: TGTGCCAGCTCCCCCCAGACGGGAACAGGGCAGCCCCAGCATTTT.

The chain links TRBV4-1 to TRBJ1-5; maybe TRBD1 (6 bases). Germline loops: CDR1 MGHRA, CDR2 YSYEKL. Trimming pared 5 bases from V and 7 bases from J, leaving 12 bases between. CDR3 size: 13 residues. CDR3 loop: CASSLQGRQPQHF. As DNA, the CDR3 is TGCGCCAGCAGCTTACAGGGTAGGCAGCCCCAGCATTTT.

The chain carries TRBV28 and TRBJ2-7, with a weak D call TRBD2 (5 bases). This CDR3 spans 13 amino acids. Germline V gene data show CDR1 as MDHEN and CDR2 as SYDVKM. The V end was cut by 5 bases, the J end by 9 bases, with 17 bases between. CDR3 loop: CASSSGPLPGQYF. Written as DNA, the CDR3 is TGTGCCAGCAGTAGCGGCCCCCTCCCCGGGCAGTACTTC.

The chain combines TRBV10-3 with TRBJ2-1, with 7 nucleotides matching TRBD1. Germline-derived CDR1 and CDR2 are ENHRY and SYGVKD. The CDR3 covers 15 residues. Trimming removed 7 bases from V and 6 bases from J; junction bases left unmatched: 12. CDR3 bases: TGTGCCATCAAGAGGACAGAGACAGGGAGCAATGAGCAGTTCTTC. Protein: CAIKRTETGSNEQFF.

The chain uses TRBV5-1 and TRBJ2-1; 8 nucleotides line up with TRBD1. Germline V gene lookup returns CDR1 SGHRS and CDR2 YFSETQ. This CDR3 region has 16 residues. The junction had 9 bases not matched to a gene; V was cut back by 0 bases and J by 7 bases. The CDR3: CASSLAGQGLMNEQFF. The CDR3, as DNA: TGCGCCAGCAGCTTGGCCGGACAGGGATTGATGAATGAGCAGTTCTTC.

V gene TRBV27 combines with J gene TRBJ2-7, with 10 bases identical to TRBD1. The CDR3 has 14 amino acids. Germline assignment: CDR1 MNHEY and CDR2 SMNVEV (reference sequence). V shed 3 bases and J 3 bases; nucleotides not matched to a gene: 2. CDR3 sequence reads: CASSFRDRGYEQYF. The CDR3 DNA is TGTGCCAGCAGTTTCAGGGACAGGGGCTACGAGCAGTACTTC.

This clone was picked up a small number of times. The chain joins TRBV27 to TRBJ2-1, with 11 bases aligning to TRBD2. With V trimmed by 5 bases and J by 12 bases, 15 bases remained unmatched. This CDR3 has 16 residues. Germline V gene sequence: CDR1 MNHEY, CDR2 SMNVEV (reference sequence). DNA of the CDR3: TGTGCCAGCAGTAGGATAGCGGGAGGGCCGCAATCCAGGCAGTTCTTC. Protein: CASSRIAGGPQSRQFF.

The V call is TRBV10-3, the J call TRBJ1-1, with 9 bases that match TRBD1. CDR3 length: 15 amino acids. The trim removed 6 bases at V and 2 bases at J, leaving 7 bases unmatched. Germline V lookup: CDR1 ENHRY, CDR2 SYGVKD. CDR3 residues: CAIRPGTGSNTEAFF. The DNA of the CDR3 is TGTGCCATCAGGCCCGGGACAGGGTCAAACACTGAAGCTTTCTTT.

V and J are TRBV27 and TRBJ1-6; D perhaps matches TRBD1 (5 bases). The CDR3 is made up of 14 amino acids. With 4 bases removed from V and 10 bases from J, the gap between germline ends came to 14 bases. Germline V lookup: CDR1 MNHEY, CDR2 SMNVEV (reference sequence). The CDR3 nucleotides read TGTGCCAGCAGTTCACCACAGGTCTCCTCACCCCTCCACTTT. This codes for CASSSPQVSSPLHF.

Notes on this clone: At the DNA level, this CDR3 is encoded by other sequences in the same sample as well. This sequence joins TRBV28 and TRBJ1-1; tentative D call: TRBD1 (5 bases). V lost 5 bases to trimming and J lost 1 base, with 5 bases between them. CDR3 length: 12 amino acids. The germline V gene has CDR1 MDHEN and CDR2 SYDVKM. This chain's CDR3 is CASSGGNTEAFF. The CDR3 DNA is TGTGCCAGCAGTGGGGGGAACACTGAAGCTTTCTTT.

In its sample, this clone was seen once. The CDR3 sequence: CASRAEATEAFF. CDR3 in DNA: TGTGCCAGCCGGGCGGAAGCCACTGAAGCTTTCTTT. This sequence joins TRBV28 and TRBJ1-1; D unresolved. V lost 8 bases to trimming and J lost 4 bases, with 11 bases between them. The CDR3 extends over 12 amino acids. CDR1 and CDR2 from the germline V gene are MDHEN and SYDVKM.